A single sample gave rise to the 3 T cell receptor beta chains below, sequenced in a study of T cell changes during pregnancy in multiple sclerosis. Only in-frame clones appear in the TCRdb table, and some are missing; sequencing was by immunoSEQ multiplex PCR. The table has approximately 70,000 clones, 92% seen once; the top ten hold 1.3% to 1.5%. The source was peripheral blood, collected in the second trimester of pregnancy. The receptors were sampled from a female donor in good health, enrolled as a control in a pregnancy study.

This sequence joins TRBV6-5 and TRBJ2-1; no clear D. The CDR3 consists of 13 residues. CDR1 and CDR2 from the germline V gene are MNHEY and SVGAGI. The V gene lost 8 bases and the J gene lost 3 bases, with 11 bases spanning the gap. CDR3 protein: CASSEQSYNEQFF. The CDR3 nucleotides are TGTGCCAGCTCGGAACAGAGCTACAATGAGCAGTTCTTC.

The genes are TRBV5-4 and TRBJ2-5; D call uncertain. The CDR3 covers 13 residues. V was clipped by 1 base and J by 1 base, with 5 bases between them. Germline V gene lookup returns CDR1 SGHNT and CDR2 YYREEE (reference sequence). The CDR3 region has the DNA TGTGCCAGCAGCTTGATTAGCCAAGAGACCCAGTACTTC. It is translated as CASSLISQETQYF. The full variable domain, its missing parts supplied by reference TRBV5-4 and TRBJ2-5, is ETGVTQSPTHLIKTRGQQVTLRCSSQSGHNTVSWYQQALGQGPQFIFQYYREEENGRGNFPPRFSGLQFPNYSSELNVNALELDDSALYLCASSLISQETQYFGPGTRLLVL.

J is TRBJ1-5 and V is TRBV18; no firm D call. Deletions cut 6 bases from V and 6 bases from J, with 15 bases between. The CDR3 is 14 amino acids. Germline lookup yields CDR1 KGHSH and CDR2 LQKENI. CDR3 protein: CASSLAAGFQPQHF. As DNA, the CDR3 is TGTGCCAGCTCTCTTGCAGCGGGGTTTCAGCCCCAGCATTTT.